The T cell receptor beta chain described here comes from a study of blood T cell repertoires in COVID-19. Looking at the study overall: Samples representing acute and convalescent COVID-19 were sourced from the United States, Italy and Spain.

The CDR3 loop spans 15 amino acids. CDR1 MRHNA and CDR2 SNTAGT come from the germline V gene. Unmatched junction bases numbered 4, after V lost 3 bases and J lost 4 bases. Per the original methods: Amplification of reference gene primers was used by the study to estimate nucleated cell counts. Method: immunoSEQ multiplex PCR; TCRdb's copy keeps in-frame clones and lacks some. The V and J calls and clone size were taken over from that table, and D and trimming were inferred from the DNA. The table includes a few hundred thousand clones, just over 85% detected once. This clone has more than one count but fewer than ten. Individuals drawn from approximately 26 US areas were about 18 to 95 years old.

The TCR was taken from a woman aged 40 to 55 with acute COVID-19. This chain uses TRBV6-4 with TRBJ2-1, with 9 nucleotides matching TRBD2. Sequencing was carried out using PBMCs or T cells enriched from blood (not recorded which). DNA for the CDR3: TGTGCCAGCAGTGAAATAGCGGGAGAGTACAATGAGCAGTTCTTC. It yields the protein CASSEIAGEYNEQFF.